Presented here are 21 T cell receptor beta chains from one specimen sequenced in a study of blood T cells in healthy people across ages. PCR was performed a second time for about 7 to 11 cycles using a sample-barcoded 5' primer and a J-beta primer mix. One entry per CDR3 protein, called by TCRdb with MiXCR from the 5' RACE reads. The table has nearly 800,000 distinct CDR3 sequences, roughly 25% seen once. This sample was shared with a second study, whose subject was T cells of mothers and their children.

The sequenced material came from blood. Source of these receptors: a boy younger than 18 in good health.

This CDR3 reads CASGILADTDTQYF. CDR3 DNA: TGTGCCAGCGGAATCCTAGCGGACACAGATACGCAGTATTTT. The chain couples TRBV27 to TRBJ2-3; 7 bases line up with TRBD2. Germline loops: CDR1 MNHEY, CDR2 SMNVEV (reference sequence). This CDR3 contains 14 residues. V was clipped by 8 bases and J by 2 bases; unmatched bases: 7.

The rearrangement joins TRBV2 to TRBJ1-5; D not resolved. CDR1 is SNHLY, CDR2 FYNNEI, per germline. Trimming shortened V by 3 bases and J by 0 bases, and 12 bases separated the two germline ends. This CDR3 has 16 residues. The CDR3 region is CASSDDWGNSNQPQHF. For the CDR3, the DNA is TGTGCCAGCAGTGACGATTGGGGAAATAGCAATCAGCCCCAGCATTTT. The full variable domain, in which reference TRBV2 and TRBJ1-5 provide the parts outside the CDR3, is EPEVTQTPSHQVTQMGQEVILRCVPISNHLYFYWYRQILGQKVEFLVSFYNNEISEKSEIFDDQFSVERPDGSNFTLKIRSTKLEDSAMYFCASSDDWGNSNQPQHFGDGTRLSIL.

Of note for this clonotype: A junction end diverges from the germline sequence, so it may reflect a read error. The chain joins TRBV12-3 or TRBV12-4 to TRBJ1-6; D may be TRBD1 (5 bases). The CDR3 runs to 14 residues. The CDR3 nucleotides are TGTGCCAGCAAGCGGGACGGGAGCTATTCACTCCTCCACTTT. Protein product: CASKRDGSYSLLHF.

This chain links TRBV9 with TRBJ1-4; 10 bases are a match to TRBD1. Germline V gene sequence: CDR1 SGDLS, CDR2 YYNGEE. The CDR3 loop spans 17 amino acids. Germline trimming cut 4 bases from V and 1 base from J; bases unmatched to any gene: 7. CDR3 nucleotide sequence: TGTGCCAGCAGCTCCCAGGACAGGGGGAGAACTAATGAAAAACTGTTTTTT. Protein sequence: CASSSQDRGRTNEKLFF.

The rearrangement uses TRBV4-3 and TRBJ1-1; a weak D match, TRBD1 (5 bases). Germline CDR1 reads LGHNA; CDR2 reads YSLEER. V shed 4 bases and J shed 6 bases, with 12 bases lying between them. The length of the CDR3 is 13 residues. The CDR3 loop reads CASSPFWGAEAFF. The CDR3 region has the DNA TGCGCCAGCAGCCCCTTCTGGGGGGCTGAAGCTTTCTTT.

The gene calls are TRBV20-1 and TRBJ2-5; D is uncertain. The CDR3 loop spans 11 amino acids. The germline V gene has CDR1 DFQATT and CDR2 SNEGSKA (reference sequence). The V end lost 3 bases, the J end lost 11 bases, and 13 bases lay between the germline ends. The CDR3 loop is CSARDLAVQYF. The CDR3 nucleotides read TGCAGTGCTAGGGATTTGGCGGTTCAGTACTTC.

This clonotype is a singleton in its sample. The CDR3 spells CASSFIADRSSYEQYF. The CDR3 bases are TGTGCCAGCAGCTTCATAGCGGACAGGTCCTCCTACGAGCAGTACTTC. The V call is TRBV7-9, the J call TRBJ2-7; a possible D gene is TRBD1 (7 bases). The CDR3 is made up of 16 amino acids. Germline-derived CDR1 and CDR2 are SEHNR and FQNEAQ (reference sequence). The V gene lost 3 bases and the J gene lost 0 bases, with 15 bases spanning the gap.

This clonotype was seen a handful of times. This chain uses TRBV3-1 with TRBJ2-1; D unresolved. The end of the DNA fits TRBJ2-5 better, so the J call may be wrong. In germline, CDR1 is LGHDT, CDR2 YNNKEL (reference sequence). CDR3 length: 14 amino acids. The CDR3 loop is CASSQGRGPRAQYF. The DNA of the CDR3 is TGTGCCAGCAGCCAAGGGCGCGGTCCCCGCGCCCAGTACTTC.

In its sample, this clonotype was seen a few times. This chain joins TRBV18 and TRBJ2-1, with TRBD1 identical over 9 bases. CDR1 KGHSH and CDR2 LQKENI come from the germline V gene. V was clipped by 3 bases and J by 8 bases; unmatched bases: 11. The CDR3 contains 16 residues. The CDR3 bases are TGTGCCAGCTCACCGACCCGGGACAGGGTAGGAGATGAGCAGTTCTTC. Translation: CASSPTRDRVGDEQFF. The full variable domain, in which reference TRBV18 and TRBJ2-1 provide the parts outside the CDR3, is NAGVMQNPRHLVRRRGQEARLRCSPMKGHSHVYWYRQLPEEGLKFMVYLQKENIIDESGMPKERFSAEFPKEGPSILRIQQVVRGDSAAYFCASSPTRDRVGDEQFFGPGTRLTVL.

This clonotype was found a few times. The chain joins TRBV4-3 to TRBJ2-4; 7 bases line up with TRBD1. The CDR3 consists of 16 residues. CDR1 and CDR2 (germline): LGHNA, YSLEER. V gave up 0 bases and J gave up 7 bases; unmatched junction bases: 9. The CDR3 bases are TGCGCCAGCAGCCAAGATCGAGGGGGCGCGAGTAACATTCAGTACTTC. It is translated as CASSQDRGGASNIQYF.

This clonotype was picked up a small number of times. The rearrangement joins TRBV2 to TRBJ2-2; 9 bases match TRBD2. Trimming took 4 bases from V and 0 from J; bases not matched to a gene: 6. Germline V lookup: CDR1 SNHLY, CDR2 FYNNEI. This CDR3 is 17 amino acids long. This CDR3 is CASSVSSGGPNTGELFF. The DNA for the CDR3 is TGTGCCAGCAGTGTCAGTAGCGGGGGCCCGAACACCGGGGAGCTGTTTTTT.

The chain couples TRBV7-2 to TRBJ2-1; no firm D call. The CDR3 length is 15 residues. Deletions cut 0 bases from V and 4 bases from J, with 10 bases between. Germline CDR1 reads SGHTA; CDR2 reads FQGNSA. The CDR3 DNA follows: TGTGCCAGCAGCTTAGCCCAGTCAGAGTACAATGAGCAGTTCTTC. It is translated as CASSLAQSEYNEQFF.

The V and J genes are TRBV29-1 and TRBJ2-7, with no clear D. The CDR3 length is 12 residues. Trimming pared 6 bases from V and 0 bases from J, leaving 9 bases between. Germline V lookup: CDR1 SQVTM, CDR2 ANQGSEA. The CDR3 is CSVGSASYEQYF. CDR3 coding DNA: TGCAGCGTGGGTTCAGCCTCCTACGAGCAGTACTTC.

This clonotype was recorded a few times. The V and J genes are TRBV6-2 or TRBV6-3 and TRBJ1-1; D is undetermined. This CDR3 comprises 13 residues. The germline V gene encodes CDR1 MNHEY and CDR2 SVGEGT. Trimming shortened V by 0 bases and J by 7 bases, and 9 bases separated the two germline ends. The CDR3 region is CASSYSVAVEAFF. DNA for the CDR3: TGTGCCAGCAGTTACTCGGTGGCGGTTGAAGCTTTCTTT.

The table lists this clonotype with a few counts. The chain employs TRBV28 and TRBJ2-4, with 8 positions matching TRBD2. V gave up 4 bases and J gave up 4 bases; unmatched junction bases: 6. The CDR3 has 15 residues. Germline V gene lookup returns CDR1 MDHEN and CDR2 SYDVKM. The CDR3 sequence is CASSSYRGGKNIQYF. Here the CDR3 DNA reads TGTGCCAGCAGTTCCTATCGGGGGGGTAAAAACATTCAGTACTTC.

The sample holds a few counts of this clonotype. The chain joins TRBV20-1 to TRBJ2-1, with no clear D. The germline V gene encodes CDR1 DFQATT and CDR2 SNEGSKA (reference sequence). Trimming shortened V by 0 bases and J by 10 bases, and 19 bases separated the two germline ends. This CDR3 has 15 residues. This chain's CDR3 is CSARDEPSIHQEQFF. The CDR3 DNA reads as TGCAGTGCTAGAGATGAACCTTCCATACATCAGGAGCAGTTCTTC.

This chain uses TRBV4-3 with TRBJ2-7, with TRBD1 matching 8 bases. Trimming removed 0 bases from V and 4 bases from J; junction bases left unmatched: 5. CDR1 and CDR2 (germline): LGHNA, YSLEER. The CDR3 contains 15 residues. The CDR3 spells CASSQDPGGLYEQYF. CDR3 bases: TGCGCCAGCAGCCAAGATCCAGGGGGCTTGTACGAGCAGTACTTC.

This clonotype was seen a few times. The rearrangement links TRBV28 to TRBJ2-4; D might be TRBD1 or TRBD2, each matching 5 bases. This CDR3 is built from 12 residues. V shed 8 bases and J shed 6 bases, with 11 bases lying between them. Germline loops: CDR1 MDHEN, CDR2 SYDVKM. The CDR3 DNA reads as TGTGCCAGCCACGAGAGGGGAAACATTCAGTACTTC. Protein sequence: CASHERGNIQYF.

The chain combines TRBV7-8 with TRBJ2-7; D possibly corresponds to TRBD2 (5 bases). This CDR3 has 16 residues. V dropped 1 base and J dropped 5 bases, with 18 bases sitting between them. Germline CDR1 is SGHVS and CDR2 is FQNEAQ. The CDR3 is CASSLDFTSALDEQYF. CDR3 DNA: TGTGCCAGCAGCTTAGATTTTACTAGTGCACTCGACGAGCAGTACTTC.

This clonotype turned up a few times. CDR3 in amino acids: CSVVTGRLNTEAFF. In DNA form, the CDR3 reads TGCAGCGTCGTAACCGGACGGTTGAACACTGAAGCTTTCTTT. V is TRBV29-1 and J is TRBJ1-1; D is unclear. V was cut by 6 bases and J by 0 bases, with 14 bases left in between. This CDR3 has 14 residues. Germline V gives CDR1 SQVTM, CDR2 ANQGSEA.

V and J are TRBV30 and TRBJ2-7; 13 positions match TRBD2. V was pared by 5 bases and J by 7 bases, with 8 bases of the junction left unmatched. The CDR3 length is 14 residues. Germline assignment: CDR1 GTSNPN and CDR2 SVGIG (reference sequence). This CDR3 reads CAWETSGGAGEQYF. Here the CDR3 DNA reads TGTGCCTGGGAAACTAGCGGGGGGGCAGGAGAGCAGTACTTC.